This T cell receptor (beta chain) was recorded in a study of OX40 agonist ivuxolimab in advanced cancers. As for the study in general: Ivuxolimab, an agonistic anti-OX40 (CD134) antibody, was given to patients.

The germline V gene encodes CDR1 MNHNS and CDR2 SASEGT. The CDR3 is 13 residues long. The ends lost 2 bases at V and 7 bases at J; junction bases unmatched: 2. Clones were read by immunoSEQ multiplex PCR, and TCRdb kept only the in-frame ones, dropping some. The sample lists around 50,000 clones; approximately 90% were seen once. The J gene is TRBJ1-5, the V gene TRBV6-1; TRBD1 matches 7 bases. This sequence originates from an adult with an advanced solid tumor such as melanoma, head and neck, liver or kidney cancer. The source was CD4+ or CD8+ T cells sorted from blood, collected in a trial of the OX40 agonist ivuxolimab. The CDR3 loop reads CASSETGDQPQHF. The CDR3 DNA follows: TGTGCCAGCAGTGAAACAGGGGACCAGCCCCAGCATTTT.